This record looks at one T cell receptor (beta chain) sequence and its context. The CDR3 covers 14 residues. Looked up from germline, CDR1 is LNHDA and CDR2 is SQIVND (reference sequence). J gave up 6 bases and V 7 bases, and 6 bases lay outside the gene matches. This sample is part of a study of blood T cell repertoires in COVID-19. As handled by the study authors: Estimation of nucleated cell counts was performed using reference gene primer amplification. Libraries were prepared by immunoSEQ multiplex PCR; TCRdb keeps only in-frame clonotypes and omits some of them. Clone size and V and J calls were adopted from that table, with D and trimming inferred from the DNA. The repertoire holds fewer than 150,000 clones, approximately 84% seen once, with around 3.4% in the top ten.

Sequences were obtained from peripheral blood. The chain joins TRBV19 to TRBJ1-5; TRBD1 matches at 10 bases. This clonotype was obtained from a man aged 35 to 55 with acute or convalescent COVID-19. The CDR3 bases are TGTGCCAGTAAACCGAGGACAGGGGGTCAGCCCCAGCATTTT. This sequence encodes CASKPRTGGQPQHF.